This TCR beta chain stems from a study of technical replicates of blood from several donors. There are 16 residues in the CDR3. Germline V CDR1 and CDR2: MGHRA, YSYEKL. V gave up 3 bases and J gave up 5 bases, with 16 bases separating them. Clones were read by immunoSEQ multiplex PCR, and TCRdb kept only the in-frame ones, dropping some. The table lists some 11,000 clones, 92% of them singletons. The clonotype was recovered from a human donor in good health. Sample: PBMCs. The chain couples TRBV4-1 to TRBJ2-2; D ambiguous. Here the CDR3 DNA reads TGCGCCAGCAGCCACGGAAGAGGAGTATGGACCGGGGAGCTGTTTTTT. Residues: CASSHGRGVWTGELFF.